Presented here are 4 T cell receptor beta chains from one specimen sequenced in a study of cytomegalovirus exposure and HLA in healthy donors. 60 Vbeta and 13 Jbeta primers were used in PCR. Measured with immunoSEQ multiplex PCR; TCRdb has only the in-frame clones, and not every one. Of around 100,000 clones in the sample, 65% to 85% were seen once. Sample: PBMCs. These receptors were collected from a man between 18 and 35 years old in good health and CMV-seronegative.

V usage is TRBV30 and J usage is TRBJ2-6; TRBD2 is a possible D gene (6 bases). CDR1 and CDR2 (germline): GTSNPN, SVGIG (reference sequence). V was clipped by 2 bases and J by 1 base, with 9 bases between them. The CDR3 is 15 residues long. CDR3 DNA sequence: TGTGCCTGGAGTTGGAGGGCATCTGGGGCCAACGTCCTGACTTTC. Its protein product is CAWSWRASGANVLTF.

This sequence joins TRBV9 and TRBJ1-2, with 9 nucleotides matching TRBD1. V lost 4 bases and J lost 8; bases outside the gene matches: 12. The CDR3 runs 15 residues. Looked up from germline, CDR1 is SGDLS and CDR2 is YYNGEE. CDR3 coding DNA: TGTGCCAGCAGCACACGGGACAGGGAAGGAGTCGGCTACACCTTC. It translates to CASSTRDREGVGYTF.

The chain joins TRBV28 to TRBJ1-5; 7 bases match TRBD1. This CDR3 has 14 amino acids. Germline V gene lookup returns CDR1 MDHEN and CDR2 SYDVKM. V lost 10 bases to trimming and J lost 4 bases; unmatched junction nucleotides: 10. The CDR3: CATCNRGGNQPQHF. CDR3 bases: TGTGCCACATGTAACAGGGGTGGAAATCAGCCCCAGCATTTT.

For this clone: One end of the junction fails to match germline, which may point to a read error. The gene calls are TRBV7-7 and TRBJ2-1; 12 bases map to TRBD2. This CDR3 spans 16 amino acids. The germline CDR1 and CDR2 sequences are SSHAT and FNYEAQ (reference sequence). The CDR3 coding sequence is TGTGCTAGCAGCTTACTAGCGGGAGGTCGTGGGGATGAGCAGTTCTTC. Translation: CASSLLAGGRGDEQFF.